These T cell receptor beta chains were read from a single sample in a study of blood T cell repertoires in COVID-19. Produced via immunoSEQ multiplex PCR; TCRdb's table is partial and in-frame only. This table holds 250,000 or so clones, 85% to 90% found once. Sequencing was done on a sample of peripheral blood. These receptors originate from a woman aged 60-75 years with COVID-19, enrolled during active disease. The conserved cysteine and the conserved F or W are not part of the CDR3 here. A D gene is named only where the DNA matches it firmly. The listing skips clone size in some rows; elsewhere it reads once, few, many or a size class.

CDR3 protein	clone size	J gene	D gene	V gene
ASITGGARGTEAF	NA	TRBJ1-1	TRBD1	TRBV27
SASSQGFEAF	once	TRBJ1-1	NA	TRBV20-1
ASSGGPTYNEQF	NA	TRBJ2-1	NA	TRBV6-4
ASSQIGNTGELF	NA	TRBJ2-2	NA	TRBV6-2/TRBV6-3
ASSPPRDSNYGYT	NA	TRBJ1-2	TRBD1	TRBV18
ASSLQTGNGYT	NA	TRBJ1-2	TRBD1	TRBV3-1/TRBV3-2
ASSGRQGGNYGYT	NA	TRBJ1-2	TRBD1	TRBV9
ASSQLRTQETQY	NA	TRBJ2-5	NA	TRBV6-2/TRBV6-3
ASRGYGVSGANVLT	NA	TRBJ2-6	NA	TRBV4-1
ASSQHGTEEAF	NA	TRBJ1-1	TRBD1	TRBV3-1/TRBV3-2
ASRAGAEQF	NA	TRBJ2-1	NA	TRBV6-4
AGRTAPPYGYT	NA	TRBJ1-2	NA	TRBV6-5
ASSLEGGLF	NA	TRBJ2-2	NA	TRBV7-9
ASRVQGAQTEAF	NA	TRBJ1-1	TRBD1	TRBV19
ASSPRHTGRSGNTIY	NA	TRBJ1-3	NA	TRBV18
ASSPKGRNQPQH	NA	TRBJ1-5	NA	TRBV7-9
ASSRGTSGGASSYEQY	NA	TRBJ2-7	TRBD2	TRBV3-1/TRBV3-2
ASSVTGDTQY	NA	TRBJ2-3	NA	TRBV9
AISGDTDSPLH	NA	TRBJ1-6	NA	TRBV10-3
ASSGILQGINYGYT	NA	TRBJ1-2	TRBD1	TRBV5-1
ASSEARQGEQY	NA	TRBJ2-7	NA	TRBV6-1
ASGPRDNTDTQY	NA	TRBJ2-3	NA	TRBV19
ASSSDSRRVRNQPQH	NA	TRBJ1-5	NA	TRBV28
ASSSYRQGTYSPLH	NA	TRBJ1-6	TRBD1	TRBV19
ASRLGAGNQPQH	NA	TRBJ1-5	NA	TRBV7-8
ASSHATYEQY	NA	TRBJ2-7	NA	TRBV3-1/TRBV3-2
ASSPQTGLVQETQY	NA	TRBJ2-5	TRBD1	TRBV19
GLDRNTEAF	NA	TRBJ1-1	NA	TRBV20-1
ASSRQMNTEAF	NA	TRBJ1-1	NA	TRBV3-1/TRBV3-2
ASSVNPQGFGNTIY	NA	TRBJ1-3	TRBD1	TRBV5-6
ASISGQPNSPLH	NA	TRBJ1-6	TRBD1	TRBV2
ASSLGPALAQF	NA	TRBJ2-1	NA	TRBV7-9
AISIEGERSTNYGYT	NA	TRBJ1-2	NA	TRBV10-3
ASSHQYNEQF	NA	TRBJ2-1	NA	TRBV18
VSSLTNEQY	NA	TRBJ2-7	NA	TRBV3-1/TRBV3-2
AIGEDRENIQY	NA	TRBJ2-4	NA	TRBV10-3
ASRRSPQGDYGYT	NA	TRBJ1-2	NA	TRBV6-4
ASSLAQGIPYGYT	NA	TRBJ1-2	NA	TRBV5-4
ASSQGGTDNSPLH	NA	TRBJ1-6	TRBD1	TRBV3-1/TRBV3-2
SVAQGPEQF	NA	TRBJ2-1	NA	TRBV29-1
ASTPRPGQGYGYT	NA	TRBJ1-2	TRBD1	TRBV19
ASSRTPRLIPDGEQF	once	TRBJ2-1	NA	TRBV18
ASRITGGRGEKLF	NA	TRBJ1-4	TRBD1	TRBV27
ASSGRTGVETQY	once	TRBJ2-5	TRBD1	TRBV7-8
SASYHEQY	NA	TRBJ2-7	NA	TRBV20-1